This is a list of T cell receptor beta chains from one sample in a study of T cell changes during pregnancy in multiple sclerosis. Sequencing used immunoSEQ multiplex PCR; TCRdb keeps in-frame clones, though not all of them. Of tens of thousands of clones listed, over 90% are singletons. Material: peripheral blood, obtained after pregnancy. These receptors all come from a female donor with multiple sclerosis, enrolled in a pregnancy study. Each CDR3 is given with its conserved first and last residue. D genes are given only for firm matches. A clone size is listed for some rows: how often the clone was seen (once, few, many), or a class if it is expanded.

v_call	j_call	clone_size	d_call	cdr3_aa	cdr3_nt
TRBV7-2	TRBJ1-1	NA	NA	CASSLSSRGAFF	TGTGCCAGCAGCTTAAGCTCTCGGGGAGCTTTCTTT
TRBV29-1	TRBJ1-4	NA	TRBD1	CSVAGGYNEKLFF	TGCAGCGTTGCAGGGGGTTATAATGAAAAACTGTTTTTT
TRBV2	TRBJ1-1	NA	NA	CASSDVLNTEAFF	TGTGCCAGCAGTGACGTCCTTAACACTGAAGCTTTCTTT
TRBV5-1	TRBJ1-1	NA	TRBD1	CASSLGGGQGASTEAFF	TGCGCCAGCAGCTTGGGGGGGGGACAGGGGGCGAGCACTGAAGCTTTCTTT
TRBV7-7	TRBJ2-5	NA	NA	CASSATTPGETQYF	TGTGCCAGCAGCGCGACCACGCCGGGGGAGACCCAGTACTTC
TRBV7-2	TRBJ1-5	NA	TRBD1	CASSFRTGEGQPQHF	TGTGCCAGCAGCTTCCGGACAGGGGAGGGACAGCCCCAGCATTTT
TRBV10-3	TRBJ2-2	NA	NA	CAAEEGIYSGELFF	TGTGCCGCCGAGGAGGGCATATATTCCGGGGAGCTGTTTTTT
TRBV7-9	TRBJ2-5	NA	NA	CASSLGRQFGETQYF	TGTGCCAGCAGCTTAGGTCGACAGTTCGGGGAGACCCAGTACTTC
TRBV2	TRBJ2-7	NA	TRBD2	CATSAGTGTSGGSFYEQYF	TGTGCCACCTCGGCCGGAACCGGGACTAGCGGGGGCTCCTTTTACGAGCAGTACTTC
TRBV7-9	TRBJ1-2	NA	TRBD1	CASSFEGAAGYTF	TGTGCCAGCAGCTTTGAGGGGGCAGCTGGCTACACCTTC
TRBV5-1	TRBJ1-4	NA	TRBD1	CASSVGQVEKLFF	TGCGCCAGCAGCGTGGGACAGGTTGAAAAACTGTTTTTT
TRBV7-9	TRBJ2-5	once	NA	CASSSRDTGPEETQYF	TGTGCCAGCAGCAGCCGGGACACGGGTCCGGAAGAGACCCAGTACTTC
TRBV7-2	TRBJ1-1	NA	NA	CASGGQVSYTEAFF	TGTGCCAGCGGGGGCCAGGTCTCCTACACTGAAGCTTTCTTT
TRBV27	TRBJ1-2	NA	NA	CASSLSGGRLPAHGYTF	TGTGCCAGCAGTTTATCCGGTGGGAGATTGCCCGCGCATGGCTACACCTTC
TRBV19	TRBJ2-7	NA	TRBD1	CASSYRGSPYEQYF	TGTGCCAGTAGCTACAGGGGTTCGCCCTACGAGCAGTACTTC
TRBV4-3	TRBJ1-4	once	NA	CASSQEAPDRTQKLFF	TGCGCCAGCAGCCAAGAAGCTCCCGACAGAACCCAAAAACTGTTTTTT
TRBV2	TRBJ1-2	once	TRBD1	CASIGTGGYGYTF	TGTGCCAGCATAGGGACAGGGGGCTATGGCTACACCTTC
TRBV30	TRBJ1-3	NA	NA	CAWGEEASGNTIYF	TGTGCCTGGGGGGAGGAGGCCTCTGGAAACACCATATATTTT
TRBV2	TRBJ2-4	NA	NA	CASSERLVRAKNIQYF	TGTGCCAGCAGTGAAAGACTAGTTAGAGCCAAAAACATTCAGTACTTC
TRBV5-1	TRBJ1-1	NA	NA	CASGLLLNTEAFF	TGCGCCAGCGGCCTTCTTTTGAACACTGAAGCTTTCTTT
TRBV12-5	TRBJ1-2	few	NA	CASGLVSLRRGARNGYTF	TGTGCTAGTGGTTTGGTATCTTTACGTCGGGGGGCGCGAAATGGCTACACCTTC
TRBV2	TRBJ2-7	NA	TRBD1	CASSTDRGPYEQYF	TGTGCCAGCAGTACGGACAGGGGCCCCTACGAGCAGTACTTC
TRBV7-3	TRBJ1-2	once	TRBD1	CASSLTGTEGYTF	TGTGCCAGCAGCTTAACCGGGACAGAAGGCTACACCTTC
TRBV13	TRBJ1-5	NA	NA	CASSLRGSNQPQHF	TGTGCCAGCAGCTTACGAGGGAGCAATCAGCCCCAGCATTTT
TRBV6-5	TRBJ1-2	few	TRBD1	CASSPKGGGIYGYTF	TGTGCCAGCAGTCCAAAAGGGGGCGGAATCTATGGCTACACCTTC
TRBV7-6	TRBJ2-1	NA	NA	CASSSATGSYNEQFF	TGTGCCAGCAGCTCCGCGACAGGTTCCTACAATGAGCAGTTCTTC
TRBV9	TRBJ2-7	once	TRBD2	CASSVSGGRAYEQYF	TGTGCCAGCAGCGTCTCGGGGGGTCGGGCCTACGAGCAGTACTTC
TRBV21-1	TRBJ2-1	NA	NA	CASSKALGTTSYNEQFF	TGTGCCAGCAGCAAAGCGCTGGGGACTACCTCCTACAATGAGCAGTTCTTC
TRBV7-3	TRBJ2-2	NA	NA	CASSSSGTFTGELFF	TGTGCCAGCAGCTCCTCCGGGACATTCACCGGGGAGCTGTTTTTT
TRBV10-3	TRBJ2-2	NA	NA	CAIRVATALNTGELFF	TGTGCCATCAGAGTAGCGACGGCCTTGAACACCGGGGAGCTGTTTTTT
TRBV11-2	TRBJ2-7	once	TRBD1	CASSLVWGQGYEQYF	TGTGCCAGCAGCTTAGTCTGGGGACAGGGCTACGAGCAGTACTTC
TRBV5-4	TRBJ2-5	NA	NA	CASSLIGQETQYF	TGTGCCAGCAGTTTGATCGGGCAAGAGACCCAGTACTTC
TRBV30	TRBJ1-6	NA	NA	CAADREVLSPLHF	TGTGCCGCGGACCGGGAGGTACTTTCACCCCTCCACTTT
TRBV4-3	TRBJ1-3	NA	TRBD1	CASSRTGRSGNTIYF	TGCGCCAGCAGCCGGACAGGGAGGTCTGGAAACACCATATATTTT
TRBV28	TRBJ1-4	NA	NA	CASSLGGEGGEKLFF	TGTGCCAGCAGTCTCGGGGGGGAGGGAGGTGAAAAACTGTTTTTT
TRBV9	TRBJ2-7	NA	TRBD2	CASSPGEGPYEQYF	TGTGCCAGCAGCCCCGGGGAGGGTCCCTACGAGCAGTACTTC
TRBV5-5	TRBJ2-2	NA	NA	CASSLGRATGELFF	TGTGCCAGCAGCTTGGGGCGGGCCACCGGGGAGCTGTTTTTT
TRBV18	TRBJ1-2	NA	TRBD1	CASSPGQTDGYTF	TGTGCCAGCTCACCGGGACAGACGGATGGCTACACCTTC
TRBV19	TRBJ1-2	NA	TRBD1	CASTPQGAGPPRGGYTF	TGTGCCAGTACTCCACAGGGGGCGGGCCCTCCGCGCGGGGGCTACACCTTC
TRBV5-8	TRBJ1-6	NA	TRBD1	CASSFYGTGGNSPLHF	TGTGCCAGCAGCTTCTACGGGACAGGGGGGAATTCACCCCTCCACTTT
TRBV7-2	TRBJ1-2	NA	TRBD1	CASSLGDRLMGYTF	TGTGCCAGCAGCTTAGGGGACAGGTTAATGGGCTACACCTTC
TRBV11-2	TRBJ2-1	NA	NA	CASSPPPVRNEQFF	TGTGCCAGCAGCCCTCCCCCAGTCAGGAATGAGCAGTTCTTC
TRBV2	TRBJ2-3	NA	NA	CASSELVSTDTQYF	TGTGCCAGCAGTGAATTAGTCAGCACAGATACGCAGTATTTT
TRBV7-3	TRBJ1-2	NA	NA	CASSLDRLAAYGYTF	TGTGCCAGCAGCCTAGACAGGCTCGCCGCCTATGGCTACACCTTC
TRBV29-1	TRBJ2-3	NA	TRBD1	CSGAGTGSTDTQYF	TGCAGCGGCGCCGGGACAGGGAGCACAGATACGCAGTATTTT
TRBV7-9	TRBJ1-1	once	NA	CASSPPRVLNTEAFF	TGTGCCAGCAGCCCCCCGCGGGTTCTGAACACTGAAGCTTTCTTT
TRBV23-1	TRBJ1-5	NA	NA	CASSPRDAGGQPQHF	TGCGCCAGCAGTCCCCGGGACGCGGGAGGTCAGCCCCAGCATTTT
TRBV7-3	TRBJ1-1	NA	NA	CASSLIRNTEAFF	TGTGCCAGCAGCTTAATCAGGAACACTGAAGCTTTCTTT
TRBV15	TRBJ2-7	NA	NA	CATSRDWNSRSRYEQYF	TGTGCCACCAGCAGAGATTGGAACAGTCGGTCCCGCTACGAGCAGTACTTC
TRBV9	TRBJ1-1	NA	NA	CASSVANGGLTEAFF	TGTGCCAGCAGCGTAGCCAATGGGGGCCTCACTGAAGCTTTCTTT